This entry lists 18 T cell receptor beta chains sequenced from one sample in a study of blood T cells in healthy people across ages. Primers used in a second PCR of roughly 7 to 12 cycles were a sample-barcoded 5' primer and a J-beta primer mix. In TCRdb, the 5' RACE reads were re-called with MiXCR into one record per CDR3 protein. The sample holds 1,800,000 or so distinct CDR3 sequences, about 39% seen once. The sequenced sample was blood. The receptors were gathered from a human donor in good health.

The table lists this clonotype with a few counts. J is TRBJ1-5 and V is TRBV15; D call uncertain. Germline V lookup: CDR1 LNHNV, CDR2 YYDKDF (reference sequence). V lost 1 base and J lost 6, with 13 bases in between. The CDR3 runs to 15 residues. The CDR3 nucleotides read TGTGCCACCAGCAGAGGCGACACCGACTTTCAGCCCCAGCATTTT. Translating gives CATSRGDTDFQPQHF.

This clonotype was seen a handful of times. The chain combines TRBV7-2 with TRBJ1-2; D is unresolved. The length of the CDR3 is 14 residues. Germline loops: CDR1 SGHTA, CDR2 FQGNSA. V lost 4 bases, J lost 4 bases, and 13 bases lay in between. CDR3 in amino acids: CASSSPTAPYGYTF. The CDR3 bases are TGTGCCAGCAGCTCCCCGACGGCGCCCTATGGCTACACCTTC.

This clonotype was seen a few times. The chain is built from TRBV6-4 and TRBJ2-1; D is ambiguous. This CDR3 comprises 13 residues. Germline V gene lookup returns CDR1 MRHNA and CDR2 SNTAGT. V lost 1 base and J lost 3, with 4 bases in between. This CDR3 reads CASSDYRYNEQFF. The DNA of the CDR3 is TGTGCCAGCAGTGACTACCGCTACAATGAGCAGTTCTTC.

The CDR3 sequence is CASSECQGSYEQYF. DNA for the CDR3: TGTGCCAGCAGTGAATGTCAGGGCTCCTACGAGCAGTACTTC. The chain recombines TRBV25-1 with TRBJ2-7; the D gene is possibly TRBD1 (5 bases). V was cut by 1 base and J by 0 bases, with 7 bases left in between. This CDR3 spans 14 amino acids. The germline V gene encodes CDR1 MGHDK and CDR2 SYGVNS.

The chain carries TRBV10-3 and TRBJ2-4, with D possibly matching TRBD2 (5 bases). The J call is in doubt because the DNA end fits TRBJ2-5 better. CDR1 is ENHRY and CDR2 is SYGVKD in the germline V gene. The CDR3 loop spans 15 amino acids. CDR3 nucleotide sequence: TGTGCCATCAGTGCTACGGGGAGATTAGGGGAGACCCAGTACTTC. Its protein product is CAISATGRLGETQYF.

This clonotype was observed a handful of times. V usage is TRBV28 and J usage is TRBJ2-7; TRBD1 is a possible D gene (7 bases). The CDR3 has 16 residues. With 4 bases removed from V and 0 bases from J, the gap between germline ends came to 16 bases. Germline CDR1 is MDHEN and CDR2 is SYDVKM. In DNA, the CDR3 is TGTGCCAGCAGTTCCCGCCAGGGGGGCGTCTCCTACGAGCAGTACTTC. Translated: CASSSRQGGVSYEQYF.

The chain combines TRBV28 with TRBJ1-2; D is uncertain. In germline, CDR1 is MDHEN, CDR2 SYDVKM. The CDR3 contains 14 residues. Trimming cost V 9 bases and J 6 bases, with 20 bases left between them. CDR3 sequence (DNA): TGTGCCAGTTTTTCTTCGGGTCGTTGGGATGGCTACACCTTC. It is translated as CASFSSGRWDGYTF.

With regard to this clonotype: Given a much more abundant clone one base away, this may be a read error. The V gene is TRBV15, the J gene TRBJ2-5; D is perhaps TRBD2 (6 bases). This CDR3 spans 13 amino acids. Per germline, CDR1 LNHNV and CDR2 YYDKDF (reference sequence). The germline V and J ends were trimmed by 1 base and 9 bases, with 12 bases remaining between them. The CDR3 DNA sequence: TGTGCCACCAGCAGAGGAGGTGGGGAGGCCCAGTACTTC. This encodes CATSRGGGEAQYF.

The V and J genes are TRBV12-3 or TRBV12-4 and TRBJ2-7; D is perhaps TRBD2 (5 bases). The germline V and J ends were trimmed by 6 bases and 0 bases, with 12 bases remaining between them. The CDR3 spans 14 residues. The CDR3 DNA reads TGTGCCAGCAGGTCTGAGGGTCCCTCCTACGAGCAGTACTTC. Residues: CASRSEGPSYEQYF.

The chain couples TRBV6-5 to TRBJ1-5; 7 bases line up with TRBD1. The junction had 15 bases not matched to a gene; V was cut back by 4 bases and J by 3 bases. The CDR3 spans 18 residues. Germline V gene sequence: CDR1 MNHEY, CDR2 SVGAGI. The CDR3 nucleotides are TGTGCCAGCAGTTCACCCCCGGGACAGCTTACCTACAATCAGCCCCAGCATTTT. Its translation: CASSSPPGQLTYNQPQHF.

The chain employs TRBV7-9 and TRBJ1-4; D is ambiguous. CDR3 length: 13 residues. Germline assignment: CDR1 SEHNR and CDR2 FQNEAQ (reference sequence). V was cut by 7 bases and J by 4 bases, with 10 bases left in between. The CDR3 DNA follows: TGTGCCAGCACGACGGGATATAATGAAAAACTGTTTTTT. It is translated as CASTTGYNEKLFF.

J is TRBJ2-7 and V is TRBV2; no clear D. Germline values: CDR1 SNHLY, CDR2 FYNNEI. CDR3 length: 10 amino acids. The germline V and J ends were trimmed by 6 bases and 4 bases, with 4 bases remaining between them. The CDR3 is CASREYEQYF. The CDR3, as DNA: TGTGCCAGCAGGGAGTACGAGCAGTACTTC.

Comment on this clonotype: The final CDR3 position lacks the conserved phenylalanine or tryptophan, pointing to a likely read error. The chain recombines TRBV28 with TRBJ2-1; 8 bases match TRBD2. Trimming took 5 bases from V and 5 from J; bases not matched to a gene: 14. This CDR3 comprises 17 residues. The V gene's germline CDR1 is MDHEN and CDR2 SYDVKM. The CDR3: CASSDPGSGGRNNEQFS. The CDR3 DNA reads as TGTGCCAGCAGTGACCCTGGGAGCGGGGGCCGAAACAATGAGCAGTTCTCC.

This clonotype was observed a handful of times. This chain connects TRBV6-5 to TRBJ2-3; D is possibly TRBD1 (5 bases). The CDR3 sequence is 13 residues long. V was cut by 3 bases and J by 5 bases, with 9 bases left in between. Looked up from germline, CDR1 is MNHEY and CDR2 is SVGAGI. The CDR3 sequence: CASSYYQGDTQYF. In nucleotides, the CDR3 is TGTGCCAGCAGTTATTATCAGGGAGATACGCAGTATTTT.

The rearrangement uses TRBV24-1 and TRBJ2-1; the D is unclear. The germline V gene encodes CDR1 KGHDR and CDR2 SFDVKD. V was cut by 3 bases and J by 7 bases, with 6 bases left in between. The CDR3 length is 12 residues. The CDR3 sequence: CATSDRENEQFF. CDR3 sequence (DNA): TGTGCCACCAGTGATAGGGAAAATGAGCAGTTCTTC.

The CDR3 reads CASMLNTEAFF. The CDR3 DNA follows: TGTGCCAGCATGCTAAACACTGAAGCTTTCTTT. This chain joins TRBV2 and TRBJ1-1; unclear D gene. The CDR3 sequence is 11 residues long. Trimming removed 7 bases from V and 2 bases from J, with 5 bases in between. Germline-derived CDR1 and CDR2 are SNHLY and FYNNEI.

This chain connects TRBV7-9 to TRBJ2-3, with 7 bases aligning to TRBD1. Germline V gene sequence: CDR1 SEHNR, CDR2 FQNEAQ (reference sequence). This CDR3 spans 15 amino acids. The V segment lost 5 bases and the J segment 4 bases; nucleotides outside the gene matches: 9. The CDR3 DNA is TGTGCCAGCAGCCTACAGGGGATAGTCCCAGATACGCAGTATTTT. As protein: CASSLQGIVPDTQYF.

Ten or more counts support this clonotype. The chain combines TRBV5-5 with TRBJ2-1; no reliable D call. In germline, CDR1 is SGHKS, CDR2 YYEKEE (reference sequence). The CDR3 runs 13 residues. V lost 4 bases to trimming and J lost 7 bases, with 12 bases between them. CDR3 protein: CASSLTSWNEQFF. The CDR3 nucleotides are TGTGCCAGCAGCCTGACATCTTGGAATGAGCAGTTCTTC.